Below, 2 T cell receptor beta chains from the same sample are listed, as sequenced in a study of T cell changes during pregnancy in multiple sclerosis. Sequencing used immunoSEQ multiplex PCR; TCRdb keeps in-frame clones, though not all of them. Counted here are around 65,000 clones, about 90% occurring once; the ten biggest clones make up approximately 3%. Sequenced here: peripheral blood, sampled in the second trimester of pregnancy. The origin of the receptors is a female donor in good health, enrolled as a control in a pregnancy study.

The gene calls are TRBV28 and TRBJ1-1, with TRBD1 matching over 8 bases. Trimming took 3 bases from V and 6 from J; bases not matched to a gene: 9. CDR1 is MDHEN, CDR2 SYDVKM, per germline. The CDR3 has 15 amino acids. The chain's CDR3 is CASSFRGPINSEAFF. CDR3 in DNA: TGTGCCAGCAGTTTCAGGGGGCCCATCAACTCTGAAGCTTTCTTT. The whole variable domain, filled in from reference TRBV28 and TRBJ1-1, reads DVKVTQSSRYLVKRTGEKVFLECVQDMDHENMFWYRQDPGLGLRLIYFSYDVKMKEKGDIPEGYSVSREKKERFSLILESASTNQTSMYLCASSFRGPINSEAFFGQGTRLTVV.

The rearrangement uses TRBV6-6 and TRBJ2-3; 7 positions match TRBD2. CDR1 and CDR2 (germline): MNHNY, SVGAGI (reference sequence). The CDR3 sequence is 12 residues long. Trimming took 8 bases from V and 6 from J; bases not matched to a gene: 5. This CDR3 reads CASWDYPDTQYF. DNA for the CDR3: TGTGCCAGCTGGGACTATCCGGATACGCAGTATTTT.